Given below is one T cell receptor beta chain in context. This entry is derived from a study of blood T cell repertoires in COVID-19. Sequencing was performed with immunoSEQ multiplex PCR; in TCRdb, only in-frame clones are kept and a portion is missing. The table lists about 400,000 clones, roughly 86% of them singletons. This TCR was sampled from a human donor in a cohort sampled during active COVID-19. Sequencing was carried out using peripheral blood.

The CDR3 spells CASSQDRGLAGDSGSYNEQFF. CDR3 in DNA: TGTGCCAGCAGCCAAGACCGAGGACTAGCGGGAGACTCAGGGTCCTACAATGAGCAGTTCTTC. This chain links TRBV3-1 (or the pseudogene TRBV3-2) with TRBJ2-1, with TRBD2 matching 13 bases. The CDR3 covers 21 residues. In germline, CDR1 is LGHDT, CDR2 YNNKEL (reference sequence). Germline trimming cut 0 bases from V and 1 base from J; bases unmatched to any gene: 12.